The next 13 T cell receptor beta chains were all read from a single sample in a study of shared clonotypes between healthy human individuals. Generated by immunoSEQ multiplex PCR, the TCRdb table keeps only in-frame clones and is missing some. The table records about 1 million clones, 75% to 80% of them present only once. The sequencing input was memory CD4+ T cells from PBMCs. The sample's subset: CD45RA-negative fraction. The source is a man aged 18-30 years in good health. Some clones in this sample may be carry-over from other donors' samples.

The chain recombines TRBV6-6 with TRBJ2-7; unclear D gene. Trimming stripped 3 bases from V and 3 bases from J, with 12 bases between. This CDR3 is built from 14 residues. Germline CDR1 is MNHNY and CDR2 is SVGAGI (reference sequence). The DNA for the CDR3 is TGTGCCAGCAGTTATCGGGCAGCAGACTACGAGCAGTACTTC. The encoded protein is CASSYRAADYEQYF.

This rearrangement joins TRBV6-6 to TRBJ1-1; D possibly corresponds to TRBD1 (6 bases). Germline lookup yields CDR1 MNHNY and CDR2 SVGAGI (reference sequence). The CDR3 has 15 residues. Deletions cut 6 bases from V and 1 base from J, with 15 bases between. CDR3 coding DNA: TGTGCCAGCAGAGACGAACAGGGACCGAACACTGAAGCTTTCTTT. Translating gives CASRDEQGPNTEAFF.

The J gene is TRBJ2-7, the V gene TRBV27; no clear D gene. This CDR3 region has 13 residues. Trimming stripped 2 bases from V and 1 base from J, with 6 bases between. Germline V gives CDR1 MNHEY, CDR2 SMNVEV (reference sequence). In DNA form, the CDR3 reads TGTGCCAGCAGTTTAGCGGAATCCTACGAGCAGTACTTC. It encodes CASSLAESYEQYF.

With respect to this clone: This same CDR3 is encoded by further DNA sequences in the sample. V gene TRBV19 combines with J gene TRBJ1-1, with 7 positions matching TRBD1. CDR3 length: 14 amino acids. The V segment lost 6 bases and the J segment 11 bases; nucleotides outside the gene matches: 15. Looked up from germline, CDR1 is LNHDA and CDR2 is SQIVND (reference sequence). CDR3 sequence: CASRMDTGEDVAFF. DNA of the CDR3: TGTGCCAGTAGGATGGACACAGGGGAGGATGTGGCTTTCTTT.

This sequence joins TRBV7-6 and TRBJ2-5; D perhaps matches TRBD2 (6 bases). With 5 bases removed from V and 5 bases from J, the gap between germline ends came to 12 bases. This CDR3 region has 13 residues. Germline lookup yields CDR1 SGHVS and CDR2 FNYEAQ. The chain's CDR3 is CASSPGVSETQYF. In DNA, the CDR3 is TGTGCCAGCAGCCCGGGGGTGTCGGAGACCCAGTACTTC.

This sequence joins TRBV7-3 and TRBJ2-7; 7 bases fit TRBD1. Germline CDR1 is SGHTA and CDR2 is FQGTGA. The CDR3 covers 13 residues. Trimming at V came to 3 bases and at J to 7 bases, leaving 6 bases not matched to a gene. The CDR3 reads CASSFDRVGEQYF. The CDR3 DNA is TGTGCCAGCAGCTTCGACAGGGTCGGGGAGCAGTACTTC.

This chain links TRBV4-2 with TRBJ2-2; tentatively, D is TRBD2 (6 bases). The CDR3 runs 17 residues. Germline V gene sequence: CDR1 LGHNA, CDR2 YNFKEQ. Trimming pared 4 bases from V and 1 base from J, leaving 16 bases between. CDR3 sequence: CASSPGSLAKNTGELFF. CDR3 coding DNA: TGTGCCAGCAGCCCCGGATCCCTAGCGAAGAACACCGGGGAGCTGTTTTTT.

The chain is built from TRBV7-9 and TRBJ2-5; 7 nucleotides align to TRBD2. V was clipped by 0 bases and J by 5 bases; unmatched bases: 6. Germline lookup yields CDR1 SEHNR and CDR2 FQNEAQ (reference sequence). This CDR3 contains 15 residues. CDR3 sequence reads: CASSLARAGRETQYF. Written as DNA, the CDR3 is TGTGCCAGCAGCTTAGCAAGGGCCGGGAGGGAGACCCAGTACTTC.

As to this clone: The sample carries other DNA sequences with the same CDR3. The V gene is TRBV5-4, the J gene TRBJ2-5; D unclear. The CDR3 loop spans 12 amino acids. In germline, CDR1 is SGHNT, CDR2 YYREEE (reference sequence). The germline V and J ends were trimmed by 0 bases and 1 base, with 1 base remaining between them. CDR3 protein: CASSLGQETQYF. The CDR3 nucleotides read TGTGCCAGCAGCTTGGGCCAAGAGACCCAGTACTTC.

This sequence joins TRBV5-1 and TRBJ2-2; TRBD1 or TRBD2 may be the D gene (5 bases each). Germline values: CDR1 SGHRS, CDR2 YFSETQ. V lost 5 bases, J lost 2 bases, and 16 bases lay in between. The CDR3 sequence is 16 residues long. The CDR3 loop reads CASRLFVGTNTGELFF. The CDR3 nucleotides read TGCGCCAGCAGGCTTTTTGTCGGGACCAACACCGGGGAGCTGTTTTTT.

The chain joins TRBV6-1 to TRBJ2-3; 10 positions match TRBD2. The J segment lost 3 bases and the V segment lost 6 bases, leaving 6 bases of the junction unmatched. The germline V gene encodes CDR1 MNHNS and CDR2 SASEGT. This CDR3 is built from 15 residues. In nucleotides, the CDR3 is TGTGCCAGCAGCGTTGGACTAGCGGAGACAGATACGCAGTATTTT. Its translation: CASSVGLAETDTQYF.

V usage is TRBV7-3 and J usage is TRBJ2-1; 9 bases map to TRBD1. The CDR3 is 16 amino acids. In germline, CDR1 is SGHTA, CDR2 FQGTGA. V trimming: 0 bases; J trimming: 9 bases; junction bases outside the gene matches: 9. The CDR3 loop is CASSLTRGTGPGEQFF. For the CDR3, the DNA is TGTGCCAGCAGCTTAACCCGTGGGACAGGGCCGGGTGAGCAGTTCTTC.

The rearrangement joins TRBV10-3 to TRBJ2-7; 7 bases are shared with TRBD1. The germline V gene encodes CDR1 ENHRY and CDR2 SYGVKD. The V and J ends lost 11 bases and 5 bases, in that order; junction bases with no gene match: 6. The CDR3 has 11 amino acids. The CDR3 DNA is TGTGCCGCGAGGGGGCATAACGAGCAGTACTTC. Translating gives CAARGHNEQYF.